The T cell receptor beta chain under discussion was sequenced for a study of blood T cell repertoires in COVID-19. Whole-study context: Sites in the United States, Italy and Spain provided acute and convalescent COVID-19 samples. From T cells, B-cell-depleted T cells, or PBMCs came the material, which was cDNA or gDNA.

The CDR3 is made up of 14 amino acids. Germline V gene data show CDR1 as SGDLS and CDR2 as YYNGEE. V was cut by 1 base and J by 0 bases, with 5 bases left in between. In the source study's methods: How many nucleated cells were present was estimated from reference gene primer amplification. The method was immunoSEQ multiplex PCR; TCRdb's version includes in-frame clones alone and lacks a portion of them. V, J and clone size reflect that table, while D and trimming were determined from the DNA. The sample includes roughly 150,000 clones, roughly 84% seen only once; the top ten take more than 9%. The sequence was obtained from an elderly woman with active or convalescent COVID-19. The sample was peripheral blood. V gene TRBV9 combines with J gene TRBJ2-1; maybe TRBD2 (5 bases). The CDR3 region is CASSVTSSYNEQFF. The CDR3 nucleotides read TGTGCCAGCAGCGTAACTAGCTCCTACAATGAGCAGTTCTTC.